One and the same sample provided the 16 T cell receptor beta chains below, sequenced in a study of post-analysis software for immune sequencing data. Study conclusions and caveats: Patients carried several TRBV segments more frequently than controls did, and TRBV5-6, TRBV5-1 and TRBV20-1 were among them.

Unique molecular identifiers had been added to the TCR beta cDNA libraries. TCRdb processed the PCR reads anew with MiXCR; each CDR3 protein has one entry. Of 150,000 to 200,000 distinct CDR3 sequences listed, about 32% were seen once; the top ten hold roughly 1.6%. No antigens are known for them. The material sequenced was blood. Receptors were obtained from a girl under 18 with multiple sclerosis.

A single count supports this clonotype. A clone one base away is much larger, so this may be a read error. V and J are TRBV20-1 and TRBJ2-1; TRBD1 matches 7 bases. Unmatched junction bases numbered 13, after V lost 6 bases and J lost 5 bases. The CDR3 has 15 residues. Per the germline V gene, CDR1 is DFQATT and CDR2 is SNEGSKA (reference sequence). CDR3 DNA: TGCAGTGCCAAGCCCCGACAGGGAGTCAACAATGAGCAGTTCTTC. Protein: CSAKPRQGVNNEQFF.

The V and J genes are TRBV5-5 and TRBJ2-3; D gene unclear. The V and J ends lost 0 bases and 2 bases respectively, with 10 bases between them. Per germline, CDR1 SGHKS and CDR2 YYEKEE (reference sequence). CDR3 size: 15 residues. This CDR3 is CASSLGGVHTDTQYF. The CDR3 DNA is TGTGCCAGCAGCTTGGGGGGTGTGCACACAGATACGCAGTATTTT.

This clonotype turned up a few times. The chain has TRBV5-1 and TRBJ1-2; TRBD1 might be the D (6 bases). V gave up 0 bases and J gave up 8 bases, with 14 bases separating them. The CDR3 is 14 residues long. CDR1 and CDR2 from the germline V gene are SGHRS and YFSETQ. The CDR3 loop reads CASSLAMTGDGYTF. DNA of the CDR3: TGCGCCAGCAGCTTGGCCATGACAGGAGACGGCTACACCTTC. The variable domain in full, completed from reference TRBV5-1 and TRBJ1-2, reads KAGVTQTPRYLIKTRGQQVTLSCSPISGHRSVSWYQQTPGQGLQFLFEYFSETQRNKGNFPGRFSGRQFSNSRSEMNVSTLELGDSALYLCASSLAMTGDGYTFGSGTRLTVV.

The rearrangement links TRBV19 to TRBJ2-7, with 7 bases aligning to TRBD2. CDR1 is LNHDA and CDR2 is SQIVND in the germline V gene (reference sequence). Trimming cost V 0 bases and J 0 bases; bases outside gene matches: 11. CDR3 size: 18 residues. The CDR3 nucleotides read TGTGCCAGTAGTATAGAGAGGGCCCCTAGCGGCAGCTCCTACGAGCAGTACTTC. As protein: CASSIERAPSGSSYEQYF.

This chain links TRBV7-9 with TRBJ2-3; TRBD2 matches at 13 bases. The germline gives CDR1 SEHNR, CDR2 FQNEAQ (reference sequence). There are 18 residues in the CDR3. The J segment lost 3 bases and the V segment lost 4 bases, leaving 10 bases of the junction unmatched. Written as DNA, the CDR3 is TGTGCCAGCAGCTCAACCTGGACTAGCGGGAGTGGTACAGATACGCAGTATTTT. Translation gives CASSSTWTSGSGTDTQYF.

Details on this clonotype: A much larger clone lies one base from this, so it may be a read error. The rearrangement links TRBV28 to TRBJ1-2; 7 bases are a match to TRBD1. CDR3 length: 15 residues. Germline CDR1 MDHEN, CDR2 SYDVKM. Trimming at V came to 2 bases and at J to 2 bases, leaving 5 bases not matched to a gene. CDR3 region: CASSLVVQGNYGYTF. The DNA for the CDR3 is TGTGCCAGCAGTTTAGTTGTACAGGGGAACTATGGCTACACCTTC.

This clonotype turned up a few times. The chain links TRBV12-3 or TRBV12-4 to TRBJ1-1; D is undetermined. CDR3 size: 14 residues. The V gene lost 3 bases and the J gene lost 0 bases, with 8 bases spanning the gap. This chain's CDR3 is CASSLGGVNTEAFF. CDR3 coding DNA: TGTGCCAGCAGTTTGGGCGGGGTGAACACTGAAGCTTTCTTT.

The gene calls are TRBV5-6 and TRBJ2-1, with TRBD2 identical over 9 bases. Germline CDR1 is SGHDT and CDR2 is YYEEEE. The CDR3 runs to 16 residues. The J segment lost 7 bases and the V segment lost 2 bases, leaving 10 bases of the junction unmatched. The CDR3 sequence is CASSFLAGWSGNEQFF. CDR3 coding DNA: TGTGCCAGCAGCTTTCTAGCGGGGTGGTCGGGTAATGAGCAGTTCTTC.

The chain carries TRBV6-6 and TRBJ2-5; the D gene is possibly TRBD1 (6 bases). Germline V CDR1 and CDR2: MNHNY, SVGAGI (reference sequence). Between the trimmed V and J ends, which lost 10 bases and 3 bases, there was a span of 12 bases. This CDR3 comprises 12 residues. CDR3 sequence: CATWTVEETQYF. The CDR3 nucleotides read TGTGCCACCTGGACAGTTGAAGAGACCCAGTACTTC.

The chain recombines TRBV29-1 with TRBJ2-1; D is possibly TRBD2 (6 bases). V shed 3 bases and J shed 4 bases, with 13 bases lying between them. The V gene's germline CDR1 is SQVTM and CDR2 ANQGSEA. The length of the CDR3 is 14 residues. DNA of the CDR3: TGCAGCGTTGAGTCAGAGCGGGTGTACAATGAGCAGTTCTTC. Translating it yields CSVESERVYNEQFF.

This clonotype was observed many times. The V gene is TRBV12-3 or TRBV12-4, the J gene TRBJ2-3, with a weak D call TRBD2 (5 bases). The CDR3 spans 15 residues. Trimming cost V 1 base and J 6 bases, with 14 bases left between them. The CDR3 region has the DNA TGTGCCAGCAGTTTAGGGAGGCCCACCCTGGATACGCAGTATTTT. This encodes CASSLGRPTLDTQYF.

The chain employs TRBV20-1 and TRBJ2-5, with TRBD2 matching over 8 bases. Germline trimming cut 1 base from V and 4 bases from J; bases unmatched to any gene: 5. The CDR3 is 14 residues long. The germline V gene encodes CDR1 DFQATT and CDR2 SNEGSKA (reference sequence). For the CDR3, the DNA is TGCAGTGCTAGAGCCCGGGGGGGCCCAGAGACCCAGTACTTC. The encoded protein is CSARARGGPETQYF.

Note on this clonotype: Compared with germline, one end of the junction differs, possibly owing to a read error. The V call is TRBV10-3, the J call TRBJ1-6; D remains ambiguous. CDR1 and CDR2 (germline): ENHRY, SYGVKD. CDR3 length: 16 amino acids. In DNA, the CDR3 is TGTGCCATCAGTGAGAAAAGATTCGCCTATAATTCACCCCCCCACTTT. It encodes CAISEKRFAYNSPPHF.

In its sample, this clonotype was seen once. The rearrangement joins TRBV12-3 or TRBV12-4 to TRBJ2-1, with 14 bases that match TRBD2. The CDR3 covers 18 residues. V lost 5 bases and J lost 13; bases outside the gene matches: 19. CDR3 DNA: TGTGCCAGCAGTGCACCGGGACTAGCGGGAGCCAGTGGGGAGACCCAGTTCTTC. Translated, it gives CASSAPGLAGASGETQFF.

This clonotype occurred many times. The chain joins TRBV12-3 or TRBV12-4 to TRBJ2-7; no reliable D call. V gave up 1 base and J gave up 6 bases, with 7 bases separating them. The CDR3 is 12 amino acids. The CDR3 loop reads CASSLGFSEQYF. CDR3 in DNA: TGTGCCAGCAGTTTAGGGTTTAGCGAGCAGTACTTC.

The chain uses TRBV5-1 and TRBJ2-7; tentative D call: TRBD1 (6 bases). CDR1 SGHRS and CDR2 YFSETQ come from the germline V gene. The V gene lost 3 bases and the J gene lost 0 bases, with 10 bases spanning the gap. The CDR3 totals 14 residues. The CDR3 region has the DNA TGCGCCAGCAGCTCCCCAGGGGTCTCCTACGAGCAGTACTTC. It codes for CASSSPGVSYEQYF. Filled out from reference TRBV5-1 and TRBJ2-7, the complete variable domain reads KAGVTQTPRYLIKTRGQQVTLSCSPISGHRSVSWYQQTPGQGLQFLFEYFSETQRNKGNFPGRFSGRQFSNSRSEMNVSTLELGDSALYLCASSSPGVSYEQYFGPGTRLTVT.